This TCR beta chain was identified in a study of human T cells and chemical hapten exposure. Per the original methods: From about 20,000 to 690,000 TCRs were found per sample, with a median of 95,638. TCRdb reprocessed the RACE reads via MiXCR and lists one record per CDR3 protein. The V and J calls were determined by TCRdb, not by the authors. In the table there are around 80,000 distinct CDR3 sequences, roughly 8.7% of which are singletons. The time point denotes: healthy volunteer bleed at 6 weeks. Extraction yielded total RNA from whole blood (unfractionated). In this sample, this clonotype turned up many times. Sequencing was done on a sample of whole blood. The source is a male donor in good health. Some clones in this sample may be carry-over from other donors' samples.

CDR3 loop: CASSSPDRAEDYGYTF. The CDR3 region has the DNA TGTGCCAGCAGCTCACCGGACAGGGCAGAGGACTATGGCTACACCTTC. The chain carries TRBV7-9 and TRBJ1-2; 8 nucleotides align to TRBD1. Germline V gene lookup returns CDR1 SEHNR and CDR2 FQNEAQ (reference sequence). This CDR3 spans 16 amino acids. Trimming took 4 bases from V and 3 from J; bases not matched to a gene: 10. Full variable domain (remainder filled in from reference TRBV7-9 and TRBJ1-2): DTGVSQNPRHKITKRGQNVTFRCDPISEHNRLYWYRQTLGQGPEFLTYFQNEAQLEKSRLLSDRFSAERPKGSFSTLEIQRTEQGDSAMYLCASSSPDRAEDYGYTFGSGTRLTVV.